This T cell receptor beta chain was observed in a study of cytomegalovirus exposure and HLA in healthy donors. PCR involved 60 Vbeta and 13 Jbeta primers. Method: immunoSEQ multiplex PCR; TCRdb's copy keeps in-frame clones and lacks some. Of 160,000 or so clones in the sample, roughly two thirds were seen once. V gave up 4 bases and J gave up 0 bases; unmatched junction bases: 9. The CDR3 runs 17 residues. Germline V gene data show CDR1 as SGDLS and CDR2 as YYNGEE. This clone was detected only a few times. What was sequenced was PBMCs. The chain carries TRBV9 and TRBJ2-2; TRBD2 aligns across 7 bases. The TCR sequence derives from a young woman in good health and CMV-seronegative. The CDR3 nucleotides are TGTGCCAGCAGCTTTTCCCGGGACTACGCGAACACCGGGGAGCTGTTTTTT. As protein: CASSFSRDYANTGELFF.